This is a list of T cell receptor beta chains from one sample in a study of PD-1 blockade in classical Hodgkin lymphoma. Using immunoSEQ multiplex PCR, the repertoire was profiled, and TCRdb retains in-frame clones only, with some absent. The sample comprises several thousand clones, approximately 84% of which are singletons, and roughly 30% rests with the top ten. The starting material was peripheral blood mononuclear cells (PBMCs), obtained at baseline. These receptor sequences come from a human donor with classical Hodgkin lymphoma. The CDR3 runs from the conserved cysteine through the conserved F or W. Each record gives: clone size, D gene, J gene, V gene, CDR3 DNA, CDR3 protein. The D gene is left open where the match is weak. Not all rows give a size; the values are once, few, many and, for expanded clones, a class.

.,.,TRBJ1-2,TRBV6-5,TGTGCCAGCAGCCCATCGGGGGGGTTCTATGGCTACACCTTC,CASSPSGGFYGYTF
.,TRBD2,TRBJ2-1,TRBV27,TGTGTAGCGGGGACTAGCATATACAATGAGCAGTTCTTC,CVAGTSIYNEQFF
.,.,TRBJ2-2,TRBV21-1,TGTGCCAGCAGCCCGACACCCCCCCGGGAGCTGTTTTTT,CASSPTPPRELFF
.,.,TRBJ1-2,TRBV30,TGTGCCAGTCGGGAGATGGGGGACCCATATGGCTACACCTTC,CASREMGDPYGYTF
.,TRBD1,TRBJ1-1,TRBV14,TGTGCCAGCAGGCCCGACAGGGTGCCGAACACTGAAGCTTTCTTT,CASRPDRVPNTEAFF
.,TRBD1,TRBJ2-2,TRBV9,TGTGCCAGCGGACCTACAGGGGCGAACACCGGGGAGCTGTTTTTT,CASGPTGANTGELFF
.,TRBD1,TRBJ1-1,TRBV29-1,TGCAGCGCCGGGACAGGGACGAACACTGAAGCTTTCTTT,CSAGTGTNTEAFF
.,TRBD2,TRBJ2-1,TRBV7-8,TGTGCCAGCAGCCTAACACTAGCGCGGGATGAGCAGTTCTTC,CASSLTLARDEQFF
.,.,TRBJ2-1,TRBV27,TGTGCCAGCAGAGACAAGGCCTACAATGAGCAGTTCTTC,CASRDKAYNEQFF
.,.,TRBJ2-2,TRBV28,TGTGCCAGCAGTCAACAGGTGGCCGGGGAGCTGTTTTTT,CASSQQVAGELFF
.,TRBD1,TRBJ2-2,TRBV5-1,TGCGCCAGCAGCGACAGGGGCACCGGGGAGCTGTTTTTT,CASSDRGTGELFF
.,.,TRBJ1-5,TRBV7-8,TGTGCCAGCAGCTTAGGTGGGGGAGCGGGCAATCAGCCCCAGCATTTT,CASSLGGGAGNQPQHF
once,.,TRBJ2-5,TRBV27,TGTGCCAGCAGTTTATCCGTGGGAGGAGAGACCCAGTACTTC,CASSLSVGGETQYF
.,.,TRBJ1-2,TRBV7-3,TGTGCCAGCGACCGCAGTGGCTATGGCTACACCTTC,CASDRSGYGYTF
.,.,TRBJ2-1,TRBV9,TGTGCCAGCAGCCCGCAGGGGAGCTCCTACAATGAGCAGTTCTTC,CASSPQGSSYNEQFF
.,.,TRBJ2-5,TRBV7-2,TGTGCCAGCAGCCCCGAAAAGATCCTTATGGAGACCCAGTACTTC,CASSPEKILMETQYF
.,.,TRBJ2-3,TRBV13,TGTGCCAGCAGCTTAGGACAGTCACCCGGAATCCCGCAGTATTTT,CASSLGQSPGIPQYF
.,.,TRBJ2-7,TRBV10-3,TGTGCCATTGTCGACGGCGGCTCCTACGAGCAGTACTTC,CAIVDGGSYEQYF
.,TRBD2,TRBJ2-3,TRBV28,TGTGCCAGCAGTTTATGGGCTAGCGGGGAGGGTAGCACAGATACGCAGTATTTT,CASSLWASGEGSTDTQYF
.,.,TRBJ2-2,TRBV2,TGTGCCAGCAGTGAAGCAGGTACAGGGATCACCGGGGAGCTGTTTTTT,CASSEAGTGITGELFF
.,.,TRBJ1-1,TRBV15,TGTGCCACCAGCAGAGATCGGCTTTTGGGGGGGAACACTGAAGCTTTCTTT,CATSRDRLLGGNTEAFF
.,TRBD2,TRBJ2-7,TRBV19,TGTGCCAGTAGTATGAGTAGCGGGGCGACCTACGAGCAGTACTTC,CASSMSSGATYEQYF
medium-sized,.,TRBJ2-7,TRBV11-2,TGTGCCAGCAGCTTGCCAGCCAGCGAGCAGTACTTC,CASSLPASEQYF
.,.,TRBJ1-5,TRBV27,TGTGCCAGCAGTGGGAGGTTCAATCAGCCCCAGCATTTT,CASSGRFNQPQHF
.,.,TRBJ1-1,TRBV19,TGTGCCAGCAGGATTACAGGTCGTAGAGGGAACACTGAAGCTTTCTTT,CASRITGRRGNTEAFF
.,.,TRBJ2-5,TRBV2,TGTGCCAGCAGTGAAGCGGGAGAGACCCAGTACTTC,CASSEAGETQYF
few,.,TRBJ1-2,TRBV15,TGTGCCACCAGGACTGGTGGGGACCCCTATGGCTACACCTTC,CATRTGGDPYGYTF
once,TRBD1,TRBJ2-5,TRBV2,TGTGCCAGCAGCATGGACAGGGGGACCCAAGAGACCCAGTACTTC,CASSMDRGTQETQYF
.,TRBD1,TRBJ1-2,TRBV7-9,TGTGCCAGCAGCCCCCGACAGGGCCTGGACTATGGCTACACCTTC,CASSPRQGLDYGYTF
once,.,TRBJ2-2,TRBV5-4,TGTGCCAGCAGCCGAGACAACACCGGGGAGCTGTTTTTT,CASSRDNTGELFF
.,.,TRBJ1-1,TRBV12-5,TGTGCTAGTGGTTTGGGGAGGACGACTGAAGCTTTCTTT,CASGLGRTTEAFF
.,.,TRBJ2-7,TRBV6-5,TGTGCCAGCAGTTACCCGGACGGGGCCTCCTACGAGCAGTACTTC,CASSYPDGASYEQYF
.,TRBD1,TRBJ2-7,TRBV19,TGTGCCAGTAGTGGGGGACAGGTGAGCTACGAGCAGTACTTC,CASSGGQVSYEQYF
.,.,TRBJ2-1,TRBV6-5,TGTGCCAGCCTAAAGGGCCTCCGGAACAATGAGCAGTTCTTC,CASLKGLRNNEQFF
few,.,TRBJ2-3,TRBV10-3,TGTGCCATCGGGGGGACTTTCCCTAGCACAGATACGCAGTATTTT,CAIGGTFPSTDTQYF
.,TRBD1,TRBJ1-4,TRBV7-9,TGTGCCAGCAGCTTGGGACAGGTGGTTGAAAAACTGTTTTTT,CASSLGQVVEKLFF
.,TRBD1,TRBJ1-2,TRBV6-5,TGTGCCAGCAGTTACTCGACAGGGTATGGCTACACCTTC,CASSYSTGYGYTF
.,.,TRBJ2-2,TRBV5-1,TGCGCCAGCAGCAGGGCTACGAACACCGGGGAGCTGTTTTTT,CASSRATNTGELFF
.,TRBD2,TRBJ2-2,TRBV19,TGTGCCAGTAGTATCGTAGCGGGAGCGAACACCGGGGAGCTGTTTTTT,CASSIVAGANTGELFF
once,.,TRBJ1-2,TRBV2,TGTGCCAGCAGTGAAGACACAGGGCTACGTGGCTACACCTTC,CASSEDTGLRGYTF
.,.,TRBJ2-3,TRBV30,TGTGCCTGGATGGTTGGCTATAGCACAGATACGCAGTATTTT,CAWMVGYSTDTQYF
.,TRBD2,TRBJ2-5,TRBV7-9,TGTGCCAGCAGCCTCGTCGGGGGGGTGCAAGAGACCCAGTACTTC,CASSLVGGVQETQYF
.,TRBD2,TRBJ2-3,TRBV18,TGTGCCAGCTCACCACGGGGTAGCGGGAGTTCAGATACGCAGTATTTT,CASSPRGSGSSDTQYF
.,TRBD2,TRBJ2-1,TRBV27,TGTGCCAGCAGTTTAGTGGCTGCCGTACTAGCGGGAGTTGCTAGCTCCTACAATGAGCAGTTCTTC,CASSLVAAVLAGVASSYNEQFF
.,.,TRBJ2-7,TRBV10-3,TGTGCCACCCGGACAGTAACGAGCTCCTACGAGCAGTACTTC,CATRTVTSSYEQYF
.,.,TRBJ1-2,TRBV4-3,TGCGCCAGCAGCCAAGAAGGTGAGGGTCTATGGGGCTACACCTTC,CASSQEGEGLWGYTF
.,.,TRBJ1-1,TRBV27,TGTGCCAGCAGTTTCCGCGGGGGGGGGTTGAAGGTGAACACTGAAGCTTTCTTT,CASSFRGGGLKVNTEAFF
few,.,TRBJ2-2,TRBV6-1,TGTGCCAGCAGTGAAGATGGGGGGCCGAACACCGGGGAGCTGTTTTTT,CASSEDGGPNTGELFF
.,.,TRBJ2-3,TRBV15,TGTGCCACCAGCGCCCGGCGCGGGTCGGCAGATACGCAGTATTTT,CATSARRGSADTQYF
.,.,TRBJ2-1,TRBV29-1,TGCAGCGTGGCCGACCCCTACAATGAGCAGTTCTTC,CSVADPYNEQFF
.,TRBD2,TRBJ2-7,TRBV11-2,TGTGCCAGCGGATGGACTAGGTCCTACGAGCAGTACTTC,CASGWTRSYEQYF
once,.,TRBJ2-4,TRBV4-1,TGCGCCAGCAGCCAAACTGGGGGCAGAAACATTCAGTACTTC,CASSQTGGRNIQYF
.,.,TRBJ2-2,TRBV2,TGTGCCAGCAGTGAAGTCAAATGGGACTGGAACACCGGGGAGCTGTTTTTT,CASSEVKWDWNTGELFF
.,.,TRBJ1-5,TRBV2,TGTGCCAGCAAAGAAGGGGGGGGATACCAGCCCCAGCATTTT,CASKEGGGYQPQHF
.,.,TRBJ1-1,TRBV10-3,TGTGCCATCAGCCGACAGGAGGTCACTGAAGCTTTCTTT,CAISRQEVTEAFF
few,TRBD1,TRBJ2-7,TRBV5-3,TGTGCCAGCAGCTTTGTGACAGGGGTTAGGTACGAGCAGTACTTC,CASSFVTGVRYEQYF
.,.,TRBJ1-1,TRBV29-1,TGCAGCGTTGATCGGGAGGCTGGAGCTTTCTTT,CSVDREAGAFF